This TCR beta chain was profiled in a study of cytotoxic CD8 clonotypes in ibrutinib-treated CLL. Background on the study: Sample averages reached 255,043 productive templates and under 100,000 productive rearrangements.

About 2.2 micrograms of genomic DNA came from cryopreserved PBMCs for TCR beta libraries. Sequenced by immunoSEQ multiplex PCR; TCRdb stores in-frame clones only, minus some. The sample lists under 150,000 clones; 80% to 90% were seen once. Between the trimmed V and J ends, which lost 5 bases and 0 bases, there was a span of 11 bases. Germline loops: CDR1 SGHTA, CDR2 FQGNSA. The CDR3 loop spans 15 amino acids. The chain combines TRBV7-2 with TRBJ2-4; D is ambiguous. The input for sequencing was PBMCs, taken after 24 months of ibrutinib treatment. This receptor was identified in a human donor with chronic lymphocytic leukemia. The CDR3 sequence is CASSPRRTAKNIQYF. Here the CDR3 DNA reads TGTGCCAGCAGCCCCCGCCGAACAGCCAAAAACATTCAGTACTTC.